A single T cell receptor (beta chain) is shown here with its context. The antigen is unknown. Sequenced with the Oncomine TCR Beta short-read assay was DNA taken from cultured CD4+ T cells. Genomic DNA was isolated from CD4+ T cells that had been cultured. TCRdb analysed the PCR reads with MiXCR anew, one entry per CDR3 protein. The profile shows approximately 11,000 distinct CDR3 sequences, 30% to 40% of them singletons. These data belong to a study of vaccination and CD4 T cells after COVID-19. The treatment: approximately nine-day PBMC culture with coronavirus spike peptide pools or control peptides (ViraFEST assay). Gathered ahead of the COVID-19 pandemic (2011-2018) were the CD4+ T cells of the unexposed donor. The V end was cut by 6 bases, the J end by 7 bases, with 21 bases between. CDR3 length: 15 residues. Germline V lookup: CDR1 MNHNS, CDR2 SASEGT.

The receptor comes from a human donor in good health. Sequenced: CD4+ T cells from blood, cultured in vitro. This chain joins TRBV6-1 and TRBJ1-2; no clear D gene. The CDR3 nucleotides read TGTGCCAGCAGACCACGACGTGTATTACTCGGTGGCTACACCTTC. This sequence encodes CASRPRRVLLGGYTF.